This entry lists 31 T cell receptor beta chains sequenced from one sample in a study of blood T cell repertoires in COVID-19. Produced via immunoSEQ multiplex PCR; TCRdb's table is partial and in-frame only. The data show 310,000 or so clones, roughly 90% seen once. Sequencing was carried out using peripheral blood. These receptors all stem from a woman between 45 and 65 years old with active or convalescent COVID-19.

This clone has just a few counts. J is TRBJ1-2 and V is TRBV9; TRBD1 agrees at 10 bases. J was trimmed by 4 bases and V by 0 bases; bases with no gene match: 6. This CDR3 region has 16 residues. CDR1 and CDR2 from the germline V gene are SGDLS and YYNGEE. The DNA for the CDR3 is TGTGCCAGCAGCGTAGGGTCCGACAGGGGGCTCTATGGCTACACCTTC. This encodes CASSVGSDRGLYGYTF.

The chain links TRBV3-1 (or the pseudogene TRBV3-2) to TRBJ1-5; D is uncertain. Trimming shortened V by 7 bases and J by 3 bases, and 16 bases separated the two germline ends. Germline-derived CDR1 and CDR2 are LGHDT and YNNKEL (reference sequence). The CDR3 extends over 15 amino acids. CDR3 DNA sequence: TGTGCCAGCACCCCATGCAAGCTGCCCAATCAGCCCCAGCATTTT. It yields the protein CASTPCKLPNQPQHF.

This clone has more than one count but fewer than ten. This rearrangement joins TRBV27 to TRBJ1-5, with unresolved D. This CDR3 has 13 residues. Germline V CDR1 and CDR2: MNHEY, SMNVEV (reference sequence). V lost 2 bases and J lost 2, with 4 bases in between. CDR3 DNA: TGTGCCAGCAGTTTAACTGGCAATCAGCCCCAGCATTTT. Amino acids: CASSLTGNQPQHF.

The chain links TRBV21-1 to TRBJ1-3. TRBV21-1 is flagged as a pseudogene. The CDR3 spans 15 residues. CDR3 nucleotides: TGTGCCAGCAGCAAGCTGGGACGGCGGGAAAACACCATATATTTT. Protein sequence: CASSKLGRRENTIYF.

The V call is TRBV29-1, the J call TRBJ2-5; D possibly corresponds to TRBD1 (5 bases). Trimming removed 8 bases at V and 2 bases at J, with 27 bases between. Germline V gene data show CDR1 as SQVTM and CDR2 as ANQGSEA. CDR3 size: 17 residues. Here the CDR3 DNA reads TGCAGCCCCCCGTTTGGGCAGGGTCTGGTGGAACAAGAGACCCAGTACTTC. Translation gives CSPPFGQGLVEQETQYF.

This sequence joins TRBV10-3 and TRBJ2-2, with TRBD2 as a possible D gene (5 bases). CDR1 is ENHRY, CDR2 SYGVKD, per germline. The CDR3 extends over 15 amino acids. The V end lost 6 bases, the J end lost 1 base, and 12 bases lay between the germline ends. CDR3 sequence (DNA): TGTGCCATCAGAGCTGGACTGAAGAACACCGGGGAGCTGTTTTTT. Amino acid sequence: CAIRAGLKNTGELFF.

V and J are TRBV19 and TRBJ2-3; 8 bases map to TRBD2. Germline V gene lookup returns CDR1 LNHDA and CDR2 SQIVND (reference sequence). J lost 4 bases, V lost 2 bases, and 8 bases had no gene match. The CDR3 contains 16 residues. Here the CDR3 DNA reads TGTGCCAGTAGTATATGGAACGGGGGGGCTGCAGATACGCAGTATTTT. Translating it yields CASSIWNGGAADTQYF.

The chain couples TRBV28 to TRBJ2-7; 13 bases agree with TRBD2. Germline trimming cut 1 base from V and 7 bases from J; bases unmatched to any gene: 4. Germline CDR1 and CDR2: MDHEN and SYDVKM. The CDR3 runs 15 residues. The CDR3 spells CASSLSGLAGVEQYF. CDR3 in DNA: TGTGCCAGCAGTTTATCCGGACTAGCGGGAGTTGAGCAGTACTTC.

The V gene is TRBV11-3, the J gene TRBJ2-1; 8 nucleotides agree with TRBD2. The CDR3 length is 15 residues. The germline V gene encodes CDR1 SGHNT and CDR2 YENEEA. J was trimmed by 2 bases and V by 8 bases; bases with no gene match: 8. DNA for the CDR3: TGTGCCAGCCCTACTAGCGGACCTCCCTACAATGAGCAGTTCTTC. It codes for CASPTSGPPYNEQFF.

Only one count was recorded for this clone. The V call is TRBV5-6, the J call TRBJ2-1; possible D gene TRBD2, 6 bases. The germline V gene has CDR1 SGHDT and CDR2 YYEEEE. Trimming pared 4 bases from V and 0 bases from J, leaving 11 bases between. The CDR3 consists of 15 residues. CDR3 region: CASSTTRSSYNEQFF. In DNA form, the CDR3 reads TGTGCCAGCAGCACGACTAGAAGCTCCTACAATGAGCAGTTCTTC.

The chain is built from TRBV5-6 and TRBJ1-3; tentative D call: TRBD1 (6 bases). CDR1 and CDR2 (germline): SGHDT, YYEEEE. The CDR3 consists of 15 residues. Trimming removed 4 bases from V and 1 base from J, with 12 bases in between. CDR3 in amino acids: CASSRGGLSGNTIYF. The CDR3 DNA sequence: TGTGCCAGCAGCCGAGGGGGACTATCTGGAAACACCATATATTTT. Full variable domain (outside the CDR3, taken from reference TRBV5-6 and TRBJ1-3): DAGVTQSPTHLIKTRGQQVTLRCSPKSGHDTVSWYQQALGQGPQFIFQYYEEEERQRGNFPDRFSGHQFPNYSSELNVNALLLGDSALYLCASSRGGLSGNTIYFGEGSWLTVV.

The gene calls are TRBV2 and TRBJ2-1; weak D call: TRBD1 (6 bases). The CDR3 runs 13 residues. V lost 5 bases and J 6 bases, leaving 11 bases between the germline ends. Germline lookup yields CDR1 SNHLY and CDR2 FYNNEI. For the CDR3, the DNA is TGTGCCAGCAGTTCGCAGGGGAGCAATGAGCAGTTCTTC. This codes for CASSSQGSNEQFF.

The rearrangement uses TRBV6-5 and TRBJ1-2; 8 nucleotides line up with TRBD1. This CDR3 contains 11 residues. V shed 5 bases and J 14 bases; nucleotides not matched to a gene: 7. CDR1 and CDR2 from the germline V gene are MNHEY and SVGAGI. CDR3 sequence (DNA): TGTGCCAGCAGTACGGGACAGGCCCGGACCTTC. Protein product: CASSTGQARTF.

As concerns this clone: One junction end disagrees with the germline gene, perhaps due to a read error. The chain couples TRBV9 to TRBJ2-7; no reliable D call. Germline V gives CDR1 SGDLS, CDR2 YYNGEE. CDR3 length: 12 amino acids. The CDR3 here is CASSVPSHEQYF. DNA of the CDR3: TGTGCCAGCAGCGTACCCTCCCACGAGCAGTACTTC. Using reference TRBV9 and TRBJ2-7 for the parts outside the CDR3, the full variable domain is DSGVTQTPKHLITATGQRVTLRCSPRSGDLSVYWYQQSLDQGLQFLIQYYNGEERAKGNILERFSAQQFPDLHSELNLSSLELGDSALYFCASSVPSHEQYFGPGTRLTVT.

The V gene is TRBV5-1, the J gene TRBJ2-7, with 8 bases aligning to TRBD1. The CDR3 spans 14 residues. V lost 4 bases to trimming and J lost 2 bases; unmatched junction nucleotides: 5. Germline V CDR1 and CDR2: SGHRS, YFSETQ. The CDR3 is CASSPQGATYEQYF. The CDR3 DNA sequence: TGCGCCAGCAGCCCTCAGGGGGCGACCTACGAGCAGTACTTC.

The chain carries TRBV7-2 and TRBJ2-3; D remains ambiguous. With 1 base removed from V and 1 base from J, the gap between germline ends came to 9 bases. The CDR3 has 15 amino acids. In germline, CDR1 is SGHTA, CDR2 FQGNSA. The CDR3 DNA sequence: TGTGCCAGCAGCTTAGGAGGTCCACGCACAGATACGCAGTATTTT. This encodes CASSLGGPRTDTQYF.

The rearrangement joins TRBV4-1 to TRBJ1-3, with a possible D match to TRBD1 (6 bases). V gave up 4 bases and J gave up 4 bases, with 23 bases separating them. Germline values: CDR1 MGHRA, CDR2 YSYEKL. The CDR3 runs to 18 residues. CDR3 loop: CASSRIGARQVEGNTIYF. The CDR3 DNA reads TGCGCCAGCAGCCGCATCGGCGCCCGACAGGTAGAAGGAAACACCATATATTTT.

This clone was observed a handful of times. The chain is built from TRBV5-4 and TRBJ1-1, with TRBD1 matching 8 bases. CDR1 SGHNT and CDR2 YYREEE come from the germline V gene (reference sequence). This CDR3 spans 16 amino acids. V dropped 4 bases and J dropped 5; count of bases not matched to a gene: 13. The CDR3: CASSLPGQVGLTEAFF. In DNA, the CDR3 is TGTGCCAGCAGCCTACCGGGACAGGTGGGGCTTACTGAAGCTTTCTTT.

The rearrangement links TRBV5-1 to TRBJ2-7; tentative D call: TRBD1 (6 bases). Trimming removed 3 bases from V and 0 bases from J, with 16 bases in between. CDR1 is SGHRS, CDR2 YFSETQ, per germline. The CDR3 is 16 amino acids. In nucleotides, the CDR3 is TGCGCCAGCAGCTCGGGCAGGACAGAGTTCTCCTACGAGCAGTACTTC. Residues: CASSSGRTEFSYEQYF.

The table lists this clone with a count of one. The V gene is TRBV7-2, the J gene TRBJ1-1; TRBD1 might be the D (5 bases). Germline V gives CDR1 SGHTA, CDR2 FQGNSA. The CDR3 consists of 15 residues. V was clipped by 3 bases and J by 0 bases, with 11 bases between them. The CDR3 coding sequence is TGTGCCAGCAGCTTTTTAGGACAACTGAACACTGAAGCTTTCTTT. It encodes CASSFLGQLNTEAFF.

This chain connects TRBV19 to TRBJ2-7, with D maybe TRBD2 (6 bases). V dropped 2 bases and J dropped 4 bases, with 18 bases sitting between them. The CDR3 length is 16 residues. Germline V gives CDR1 LNHDA, CDR2 SQIVND (reference sequence). The CDR3 DNA sequence: TGTGCCAGTAGTATATCGGGGGATGGGGAATATTACGAGCAGTACTTC. Its translation: CASSISGDGEYYEQYF.

This chain connects TRBV11-2 to TRBJ1-2; no definite D call. V was pared by 5 bases and J by 4 bases, with 17 bases between. This CDR3 has 15 residues. Germline V gene sequence: CDR1 SGHAT, CDR2 FQNNGV. The CDR3 DNA reads as TGTGCCAGCAGCCGTGTTGCCCCGGGAGTCTATGGCTACACCTTC. This sequence encodes CASSRVAPGVYGYTF. Drawing the rest from reference TRBV11-2 and TRBJ1-2, the complete variable domain is EAGVAQSPRYKIIEKRQSVAFWCNPISGHATLYWYQQILGQGPKLLIQFQNNGVVDDSQLPKDRFSAERLKGVDSTLKIQPAKLEDSAVYLCASSRVAPGVYGYTFGSGTRLTVV.

The rearrangement uses TRBV28 and TRBJ2-7, with D possibly matching TRBD2 (6 bases). This CDR3 has 16 residues. Germline lookup yields CDR1 MDHEN and CDR2 SYDVKM. The V and J ends lost 5 bases and 6 bases respectively, with 23 bases between them. DNA of the CDR3: TGTGCCAGCAGTCCCCCAGGTATTAGCGGTAGTGTCGAGCAGTACTTC. Protein: CASSPPGISGSVEQYF.

This chain joins TRBV7-2 and TRBJ2-3; D possibly corresponds to TRBD2 (6 bases). Between the trimmed V and J ends, which lost 1 base and 8 bases, there was a span of 13 bases. This CDR3 comprises 14 residues. Germline V gene lookup returns CDR1 SGHTA and CDR2 FQGNSA. CDR3 region: CASSLGRAGTTQYF. The CDR3 bases are TGTGCCAGCAGCTTAGGACGGGCGGGGACTACGCAGTATTTT.

The V call is TRBV20-1, the J call TRBJ1-2; D might be TRBD1 (6 bases). The germline CDR1 and CDR2 sequences are DFQATT and SNEGSKA (reference sequence). The CDR3 has 11 amino acids. V was clipped by 6 bases and J by 10 bases, with 15 bases between them. Written as DNA, the CDR3 is TGCAGTGCCGACAGGTTAGACACCTACACCTTC. It codes for CSADRLDTYTF.

The chain is built from TRBV6-1 and TRBJ1-5; possible D gene TRBD1, 6 bases. Germline CDR1 MNHNS, CDR2 SASEGT. The CDR3 is 14 residues long. Trimming shortened V by 5 bases and J by 6 bases, and 14 bases separated the two germline ends. CDR3 in DNA: TGTGCCAGCAGTCAACAGGGTGAGCGTCAGCCCCAGCATTTT. Residues: CASSQQGERQPQHF.

V is TRBV3-1 (or the pseudogene TRBV3-2) and J is TRBJ1-2; D unclear. CDR3 length: 12 amino acids. Germline CDR1 and CDR2: LGHDT and YNNKEL (reference sequence). Deletions cut 3 bases from V and 4 bases from J, with 6 bases between. In DNA, the CDR3 is TGTGCCAGCAGCCACGGGAGCTATGGCTACACCTTC. Translating gives CASSHGSYGYTF.

This clone was recorded once. The chain carries TRBV7-6 and TRBJ1-4; possibly TRBD1 for D (5 bases). The CDR3 has 15 amino acids. CDR1 and CDR2 from the germline V gene are SGHVS and FNYEAQ. The V end was cut by 2 bases, the J end by 3 bases, with 10 bases between. The CDR3 loop reads CASSLWGEANEKLFF. The CDR3 nucleotides read TGTGCCAGCAGCTTATGGGGGGAAGCTAATGAAAAACTGTTTTTT.

The V gene is TRBV18, the J gene TRBJ2-7; D not certain. The CDR3 consists of 14 residues. Germline assignment: CDR1 KGHSH and CDR2 LQKENI. The V gene lost 0 bases and the J gene lost 4 bases, with 10 bases spanning the gap. CDR3 residues: CASSPPTTIYEQYF. The CDR3, as DNA: TGTGCCAGCTCACCACCGACAACCATTTACGAGCAGTACTTC.

For the CDR3, the DNA is TGTGCCAGTATGACAGCCCAGACCCAGTACTTC. As protein: CASMTAQTQYF. V usage is TRBV6-5 and J usage is TRBJ2-5; D is perhaps TRBD1 (5 bases). This CDR3 is 11 amino acids long. Trimming shortened V by 9 bases and J by 6 bases, and 11 bases separated the two germline ends. Germline V gives CDR1 MNHEY, CDR2 SVGAGI.

This sequence joins TRBV27 and TRBJ1-2; 8 bases align to TRBD1. The CDR3 sequence is 19 residues long. Trimming at V came to 2 bases and at J to 1 base, leaving 15 bases not matched to a gene. The germline V gene has CDR1 MNHEY and CDR2 SMNVEV (reference sequence). The CDR3 DNA is TGTGCCAGCAGTTTACTGGGACAGGCCTCGATCTCCAGTAACTATGGCTACACCTTC. Protein: CASSLLGQASISSNYGYTF.